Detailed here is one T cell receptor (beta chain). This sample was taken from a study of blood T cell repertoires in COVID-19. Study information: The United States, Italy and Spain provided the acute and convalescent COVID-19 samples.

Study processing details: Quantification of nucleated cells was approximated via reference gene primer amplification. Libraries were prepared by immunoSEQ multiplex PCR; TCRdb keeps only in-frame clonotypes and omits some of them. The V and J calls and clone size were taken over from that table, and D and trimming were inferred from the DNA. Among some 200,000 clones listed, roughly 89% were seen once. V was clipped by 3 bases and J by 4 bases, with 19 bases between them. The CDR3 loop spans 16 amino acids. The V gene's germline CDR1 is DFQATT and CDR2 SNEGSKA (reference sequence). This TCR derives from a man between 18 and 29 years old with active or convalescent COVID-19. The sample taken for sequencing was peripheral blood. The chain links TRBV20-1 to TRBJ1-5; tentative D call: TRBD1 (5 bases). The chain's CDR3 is CSASSLGLTENQPQHF. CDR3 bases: TGCAGTGCTAGTTCCCTGGGACTCACGGAAAATCAGCCCCAGCATTTT.